This T cell receptor (beta chain) stems from a study of post-analysis software for immune sequencing data. CDR1 and CDR2 (germline): SGHAT, FQDESV (reference sequence). CDR3 length equals 15 residues. After removal of 5 bases from V and 5 bases from J, the junction contained 9 bases not matched to a gene. In the case of this clonotype: Its target is unknown.

Built from TCR beta cDNA, the libraries had unique molecular identifiers in them. Each CDR3 protein gets one entry after TCRdb re-called the PCR reads with MiXCR. The sample records 350,000 to 500,000 distinct CDR3 sequences, about 40% being singletons. General study results and limits: Samples from a shared batch, those prepared together, strongly co-clustered by F measure. A handful of TRBV segments were significantly more frequent in patients than in controls. TRBV5-6, TRBV5-1 and TRBV20-1 were among these segments. Relative to controls, patients with multiple sclerosis showed significantly lower normalized Chao1 diversity.

The V call is TRBV11-1, the J call TRBJ2-5; TRBD1 agrees at 9 bases. The TCR sequence derives from a girl aged 2 to 9 with multiple sclerosis. The specimen was blood. CDR3 nucleotides: TGTGCCAGCAGCCCGGACAGGGGTCAACACGAGACCCAGTACTTC. Protein: CASSPDRGQHETQYF.